These T cell receptor beta chains were read from a single sample in a study of cytomegalovirus exposure and HLA in healthy donors. Clones were sequenced by immunoSEQ multiplex PCR, and TCRdb holds only the in-frame ones, with some missing. This sample yields 150,000 to 200,000 clones, of which roughly two thirds are seen a single time; 2.5% to 3% belongs to the top ten. The material sequenced was PBMCs. Receptors were obtained from a woman in her forties in good health and CMV-seropositive. Each CDR3 is given with its conserved first and last residue. The D gene is left open where the match is weak. Part of the rows lack a size; the others show once, few, many or a class for expanded clones.

>TRBV5-1|TRBD2|NA|15|TRBJ2-2
TGCGCCAGCAGCCTAGCGGGGGCGAACACCGGGGAGCTGTTTTTT
CASSLAGANTGELFF
>TRBV5-8|TRBD2|NA|15|TRBJ2-1
TGTGCCAGCAGCTCGGGACTAGTCTCCTACAATGAGCAGTTCTTC
CASSSGLVSYNEQFF
>TRBV5-4|TRBD1|NA|16|TRBJ2-1
TGTGCCAGCAGCCCAAACCCGGGACAGGCTTACAATGAGCAGTTCTTC
CASSPNPGQAYNEQFF
>TRBV6-1|NA|NA|15|TRBJ1-2
TGTGCCAGCAGTGACCCGGACAGCAAAAACTATGGCTACCCCTTC
CASSDPDSKNYGYPF
>TRBV5-8|TRBD1|NA|15|TRBJ2-7
TGTGCCAGCAGCTTGGGGACAGGGGAATGGCTCGAGCAGTACTTC
CASSLGTGEWLEQYF
>TRBV5-1|TRBD2|NA|20|TRBJ2-2
TGCGCCAGCAGCTTGGCCTCTAGCGGGAGGTTTATCGTCGGCACCGGGGAGCTGTTTTTT
CASSLASSGRFIVGTGELFF
>TRBV5-1|TRBD1|NA|16|TRBJ2-3
TGCGCCAGCAGCATAACCCCAGGGGGAGCCACAGATACGCAGTATTTT
CASSITPGGATDTQYF
>TRBV5-1|NA|NA|15|TRBJ2-1
TGCGCCAGCAGCTTCGGGGGTGTCGGGTACAATGAGCAGTTCTTC
CASSFGGVGYNEQFF
>TRBV4-1|TRBD1|NA|15|TRBJ1-2
TGCGCCAGCAGCCAAGATGGGACAGCCGCTCGGGGCTACACCTTC
CASSQDGTAARGYTF
>TRBV6-6|NA|NA|13|TRBJ2-1
TGTGCCAGCAGTTACTTTATTGACAATGAGCAGTTCTTC
CASSYFIDNEQFF
>TRBV10-3|NA|NA|13|TRBJ2-5
TGTGCCATCAGTAAGGGGGAGCGGGAGACCCAGTACTTC
CAISKGERETQYF
>TRBV10-3|TRBD2|NA|16|TRBJ2-1
TGTGCCATCAGTGGGACACTAGCGGGGGGCACCAATGAGCAGTTCTTC
CAISGTLAGGTNEQFF
>TRBV10-3|TRBD1|NA|15|TRBJ1-1
TGTGCCATCCGCCGACCAGGGGGCGATAACACTGAAGCTTTCTTT
CAIRRPGGDNTEAFF
>TRBV4-3|TRBD2|NA|16|TRBJ2-3
TGCGCCAGCAGCCAAGATCGAGCGGGGGGGCCAGATACGCAGTATTTT
CASSQDRAGGPDTQYF
>TRBV19|NA|NA|14|TRBJ2-5
TGTGCCAGTAGTACCTCTTTGGGCGAGGAGACCCAGTACTTC
CASSTSLGEETQYF
>TRBV21-1|NA|NA|12|TRBJ2-1
TGTGCCACCGGTTGGCCGGGAGAGAAGCAGTTCTTC
CATGWPGEKQFF
>TRBV21-1|NA|NA|15|TRBJ2-4
TGTGCCAGCAGCAAATCAGCGGGCAGGAAAAACATTCAGTACTTC
CASSKSAGRKNIQYF
>TRBV28|TRBD1|NA|17|TRBJ2-7
TGTGCCAGCAGTTCGATGGCCGGGACAGGGTTTGCCTACGAGCAGTACTTC
CASSSMAGTGFAYEQYF
>TRBV4-1|NA|few|13|TRBJ1-5
TGCGCCAGCAGCCAAGTATTCGGGCAGCCCCAGCATTTT
CASSQVFGQPQHF
>TRBV7-2|TRBD2|NA|15|TRBJ2-3
TGTGCCAGCGCGACTAGCCCTAGTAGCACAGATACGCAGTATTTT
CASATSPSSTDTQYF
>TRBV7-9|TRBD2|once|19|TRBJ2-1
TGTGCCAGCAGATCTCCGGGACTAGCGGCAAAAAGCTCCTACAATGAGCAGTTCTTC
CASRSPGLAAKSSYNEQFF
>TRBV6-5|TRBD1|NA|16|TRBJ1-2
TGTGCCAGCAGTTCAGGAGGAATAAACAGGGGGCTCGGCTACACCTTC
CASSSGGINRGLGYTF
>TRBV18|TRBD2|NA|15|TRBJ2-7
TGTGCCAGCTCACCAAGACTAGCGGGAGTCCACGAGCAGTACTTC
CASSPRLAGVHEQYF
>TRBV5-1|TRBD2|NA|14|TRBJ2-5
TGCGCCAGCAAAGTCGAAGCGGGGACTGAGACCCAGTACTTC
CASKVEAGTETQYF
>TRBV9|NA|NA|14|TRBJ1-1
TGTGCCAGCAGCGCCAGGGAGGGGAACACTGAAGCTTTCTTT
CASSAREGNTEAFF
>TRBV11-1|TRBD2|NA|14|TRBJ2-5
TGTGCCAGCAGCCCGGGGGGACCGCAAGAGACCCAGTACTTC
CASSPGGPQETQYF
>TRBV27|NA|NA|12|TRBJ2-5
TGTGCCAGCCGACAGCACCAAGAGACCCAGTACTTC
CASRQHQETQYF
>TRBV9|TRBD1|NA|13|TRBJ2-5
TGTGCCAGCAGCGTACAGGGGGAAGAGACCCAGTACTTC
CASSVQGEETQYF
>TRBV6-1|NA|NA|13|TRBJ1-6
TGTGCCAGCAAGACAGACCATAATTCACCCCTCAACTTT
CASKTDHNSPLNF
>TRBV7-9|NA|NA|18|TRBJ2-2
TGTGCCAGCAGCTTTAATTTGGAGGCGGGAAAAGGCGCCGGGGAGCTGTTTTTT
CASSFNLEAGKGAGELFF
>TRBV7-2|TRBD1|NA|14|TRBJ1-5
TGTGCCAGCAGCTCAAGGGACAGGGATCAGCCCCAGCATTTT
CASSSRDRDQPQHF
>TRBV19|TRBD2|few|15|TRBJ2-1
TGTGCCAGTAGTAGCGGGAGGCCGCCTTACAATGAGCAGTTCTTC
CASSSGRPPYNEQFF
>TRBV6-1|TRBD2|NA|15|TRBJ2-7
TGTGCCAGCAGTGAAGTGGGAGCGGGAGGAGGTCAGCAGTACTTC
CASSEVGAGGGQQYF
>TRBV7-8|NA|few|16|TRBJ1-1
TGTGCCAGCAGCTTAGGTGGAGCCATCACGAACACTGAAGCTTTCTTT
CASSLGGAITNTEAFF